A single sample gave rise to the 21 T cell receptor beta chains below, sequenced in a study of blood T cell repertoires in COVID-19. Clones were sequenced by immunoSEQ multiplex PCR, and TCRdb holds only the in-frame ones, with some missing. Of 310,000 or so clones in the sample, approximately 90% were seen once. The source material was peripheral blood. These receptors were collected from a woman between 45 and 65 years old with active or convalescent COVID-19.

The genes are TRBV30 and TRBJ1-6; D uncertain. CDR1 is GTSNPN, CDR2 SVGIG, per germline (reference sequence). V was cut by 4 bases and J by 8 bases, with 15 bases left in between. This CDR3 comprises 14 residues. The CDR3 DNA sequence: TGTGCCTGGAAAAAGGAGGTTGGGGATTCACCCCTCCACTTT. Its translation: CAWKKEVGDSPLHF.

The chain employs TRBV7-2 and TRBJ2-2, with 7 bases identical to TRBD2. CDR3 length equals 18 residues. Losses at the gene ends were 3 bases for V and 4 bases for J; bases not matched to a gene: 14. CDR1 is SGHTA, CDR2 FQGNSA, per germline. The CDR3 spells CASSFQWGGTTGTGELFF. Here the CDR3 DNA reads TGTGCCAGCAGCTTTCAGTGGGGGGGGACGACCGGCACCGGGGAGCTGTTTTTT. The entire variable domain, with the rest obtained from reference TRBV7-2 and TRBJ2-2, is as follows: GAGVSQSPSNKVTEKGKDVELRCDPISGHTALYWYRQSLGQGLEFLIYFQGNSAPDKSGLPSDRFSAERTGGSVSTLTIQRTQQEDSAVYLCASSFQWGGTTGTGELFFGEGSRLTVL.

The V and J genes are TRBV7-2 and TRBJ2-5; D might be TRBD2 (7 bases). Deletions cut 5 bases from V and 4 bases from J, with 17 bases between. Germline V gives CDR1 SGHTA, CDR2 FQGNSA. The CDR3 is 15 amino acids. The CDR3 spells CASSTRGGARETQYF. The CDR3 bases are TGTGCCAGCAGCACCCGAGGGGGGGCGAGAGAGACCCAGTACTTC.

This clone was detected once. V and J are TRBV7-9 and TRBJ1-5; D possibly corresponds to TRBD1 (5 bases). The CDR3 covers 13 residues. CDR1 is SEHNR and CDR2 is FQNEAQ in the germline V gene (reference sequence). V lost 5 bases and J 5 bases, leaving 10 bases between the germline ends. The DNA of the CDR3 is TGTGCCAGCAGCCCAGACAGATATCAGCCCCAGCATTTT. Its translation: CASSPDRYQPQHF. Supplemented by reference TRBV7-9 and TRBJ1-5, the full variable domain reads DTGVSQNPRHKITKRGQNVTFRCDPISEHNRLYWYRQTLGQGPEFLTYFQNEAQLEKSRLLSDRFSAERPKGSFSTLEIQRTEQGDSAMYLCASSPDRYQPQHFGDGTRLSIL.

This clone appeared once. The chain has TRBV27 and TRBJ1-1; TRBD1 aligns across 7 bases. CDR1 is MNHEY, CDR2 SMNVEV, per germline (reference sequence). After removal of 1 base from V and 5 bases from J, the junction contained 1 base not matched to a gene. This CDR3 has 13 residues. The CDR3 nucleotides read TGTGCCAGCAGTTTATACAGGGGTACTGAAGCTTTCTTT. Protein sequence: CASSLYRGTEAFF.

A single count supports this clone. This chain connects TRBV18 to TRBJ2-7, with 9 bases fitting TRBD2. The CDR3 has 15 residues. Germline V gene data show CDR1 as KGHSH and CDR2 as LQKENI. The junction had 3 bases not matched to a gene; V was cut back by 2 bases and J by 1 base. The CDR3 nucleotides read TGTGCCAGCTCACCAGCGACTAGCGGATCCTACGAGCAGTACTTC. It codes for CASSPATSGSYEQYF.

The chain has TRBV7-2 and TRBJ2-2, with 8 bases that match TRBD2. The CDR3 runs 15 residues. The germline gives CDR1 SGHTA, CDR2 FQGNSA. V lost 5 bases and J lost 2; bases outside the gene matches: 4. The CDR3 DNA follows: TGTGCCAGCAGCCCGTGGACTAGCAACACCGGGGAGCTGTTTTTT. Translated, it gives CASSPWTSNTGELFF.

This clone was seen a handful of times. The chain combines TRBV6-5 with TRBJ2-3, with no clear D. CDR1 is MNHEY, CDR2 SVGAGI, per germline. The CDR3 is 13 residues long. Trimming stripped 5 bases from V and 2 bases from J, with 8 bases between. DNA of the CDR3: TGTGCCAGCAGTCCCTTAAACACAGATACGCAGTATTTT. Translated, it gives CASSPLNTDTQYF.

V and J are TRBV6-4 and TRBJ1-6, with TRBD1 matching over 9 bases. V shed 1 base, J shed 10 bases, and the junction held 5 bases outside the gene matches. From germline, CDR1 is MRHNA and CDR2 SNTAGT. This CDR3 has 15 amino acids. CDR3 in DNA: TGTGCCAGCAGTGACTACGGGACAGGGCGATCACCCCTCCACTTT. Translation gives CASSDYGTGRSPLHF.

V is TRBV18 and J is TRBJ1-5; no firm D call. Trimming pared 3 bases from V and 4 bases from J, leaving 13 bases between. The CDR3 has 15 amino acids. Germline V gene sequence: CDR1 KGHSH, CDR2 LQKENI. The chain's CDR3 is CASSPKGTGNQPQHF. In nucleotides, the CDR3 is TGTGCCAGCTCACCGAAGGGAACGGGAAATCAGCCCCAGCATTTT.

The chain couples TRBV11-2 to TRBJ2-7, with D tentatively TRBD2 (5 bases). CDR3 length: 14 residues. Trimming shortened V by 1 base and J by 3 bases, and 10 bases separated the two germline ends. Germline V gene data show CDR1 as SGHAT and CDR2 as FQNNGV. In DNA, the CDR3 is TGTGCCAGCAGCTTAGCTAGCTGGGGCTACGAGCAGTACTTC. Translating it yields CASSLASWGYEQYF.

This clone occurred once. The chain couples TRBV9 to TRBJ2-7; D is possibly TRBD2 (6 bases). Trimming shortened V by 4 bases and J by 6 bases, and 20 bases separated the two germline ends. The CDR3 has 15 residues. In germline, CDR1 is SGDLS, CDR2 YYNGEE. CDR3: CASSPASRLDPEQYF. In DNA, the CDR3 is TGTGCCAGCAGCCCAGCCTCGAGACTAGATCCCGAGCAGTACTTC.

The gene calls are TRBV4-2 and TRBJ1-3; 7 bases align to TRBD1. Trimming at V came to 5 bases and at J to 0 bases, leaving 4 bases not matched to a gene. Germline V gene lookup returns CDR1 LGHNA and CDR2 YNFKEQ. This CDR3 spans 15 amino acids. The CDR3 spells CASSGSGGSGNTIYF. DNA of the CDR3: TGTGCCAGCAGCGGATCAGGGGGCTCTGGAAACACCATATATTTT.

V gene TRBV3-1 (or the pseudogene TRBV3-2) combines with J gene TRBJ2-5; 9 bases line up with TRBD2. J gave up 1 base and V 0 bases, and 3 bases lay outside the gene matches. CDR3 length: 16 residues. CDR1 LGHDT and CDR2 YNNKEL come from the germline V gene (reference sequence). CDR3 protein: CASSQERLAVQETQYF. CDR3 in DNA: TGTGCCAGCAGCCAAGAACGACTAGCGGTCCAAGAGACCCAGTACTTC.

The chain links TRBV7-2 to TRBJ2-7; D gene ambiguous. Trimming stripped 5 bases from V and 6 bases from J, with 17 bases between. Germline CDR1 SGHTA, CDR2 FQGNSA. The CDR3 extends over 14 amino acids. In DNA, the CDR3 is TGTGCCAGCAGCCCGGTTAATATCCCCTCCGAGCAGTACTTC. It yields the protein CASSPVNIPSEQYF.

This chain joins TRBV6-2 or TRBV6-3 and TRBJ1-2; a weak D match, TRBD1 (6 bases). This CDR3 is built from 13 residues. Germline V gives CDR1 MNHEY, CDR2 SVGEGT. The V end lost 2 bases, the J end lost 5 bases, and 9 bases lay between the germline ends. CDR3 nucleotides: TGTGCCAGCAGTTACGGGACACAGTATGGCTACACCTTC. It specifies CASSYGTQYGYTF.

Here the CDR3 DNA reads TGCAGCGTTGCCCCGACGGGAAACTCCTACGAGCAGTACTTC. Protein: CSVAPTGNSYEQYF. The V and J genes are TRBV29-1 and TRBJ2-7; D is possibly TRBD2 (5 bases). V was clipped by 4 bases and J by 0 bases, with 13 bases between them. The germline V gene has CDR1 SQVTM and CDR2 ANQGSEA. This CDR3 is built from 14 residues.

This clone was observed a handful of times. The rearrangement uses TRBV6-5 and TRBJ1-1, with D uncertain. Trimming stripped 5 bases from V and 10 bases from J, with 14 bases between. There are 12 residues in the CDR3. The germline V gene encodes CDR1 MNHEY and CDR2 SVGAGI. CDR3 in amino acids: CASSQYARGAFF. The CDR3 DNA is TGTGCCAGCAGTCAATACGCTCGGGGAGCTTTCTTT.

This clone was seen more than once but under ten times. The J gene is TRBJ1-5, the V gene TRBV4-1, with 8 bases that match TRBD1. The germline V gene has CDR1 MGHRA and CDR2 YSYEKL. The CDR3 has 17 amino acids. V shed 0 bases and J 4 bases; nucleotides not matched to a gene: 8. DNA for the CDR3: TGCGCCAGCAGCCAAGACCCGGGTAGACAGGGGAATCAGCCCCAGCATTTT. Protein product: CASSQDPGRQGNQPQHF.

As to this clone: The same CDR3 can be traced to other DNA sequences in this sample. The V gene is TRBV18, the J gene TRBJ1-5, with D uncertain. V lost 4 bases and J 0 bases, leaving 7 bases between the germline ends. The CDR3 totals 14 residues. The germline gives CDR1 KGHSH, CDR2 LQKENI. The CDR3 loop is CASSLQNSNQPQHF. The DNA of the CDR3 is TGTGCCAGCTCACTTCAGAATAGCAATCAGCCCCAGCATTTT.

This clone was observed once. The rearrangement uses TRBV7-6 and TRBJ1-4; D remains ambiguous. The V end was cut by 2 bases, the J end by 0 bases, with 10 bases between. This CDR3 has 16 amino acids. In germline, CDR1 is SGHVS, CDR2 FNYEAQ. This CDR3 reads CASSLLLAATNEKLFF. In DNA, the CDR3 is TGTGCCAGCAGCTTATTGTTAGCCGCAACTAATGAAAAACTGTTTTTT.